The next 6 T cell receptor beta chains were all read from a single sample in a study of beta chain features in type 1 diabetes. Notes on the study in general: For Type 1 diabetes patients, all four CD4+ subsets carried TCRB CDR3s that were moderately but significantly shorter.

Every bit of the isolated RNA underwent reverse transcription, so sequencing read expressed TCRB transcripts. Clones were read by immunoSEQ multiplex PCR, and TCRdb kept only the in-frame ones, dropping some. The table lists about 660,000 clones, over 13% of them singletons, with 0.03% to 0.045% in the top ten. Which antigens these TCRs recognize remains unknown. Sequenced material: naive CD4+ T cells from blood. The receptors were sampled from a man aged 18 to 35 with type 1 diabetes.

The V call is TRBV6-5, the J call TRBJ1-4; D possibly corresponds to TRBD1 (5 bases). The CDR3 runs to 14 residues. V lost 2 bases to trimming and J lost 5 bases, with 9 bases between them. The V gene's germline CDR1 is MNHEY and CDR2 SVGAGI. The CDR3 region has the DNA TGTGCCAGCAGTTACAGGGGCCGGAATGAAAAACTGTTTTTT. It codes for CASSYRGRNEKLFF.

This clone was seen a few times. V is TRBV7-2 and J is TRBJ1-2; the match to TRBD1 covers 7 bases. V lost 0 bases to trimming and J lost 4 bases; unmatched junction nucleotides: 8. Per germline, CDR1 SGHTA and CDR2 FQGNSA. CDR3 length: 16 residues. CDR3 sequence reads: CASSLAPGAGGYGYTF. The CDR3 DNA sequence: TGTGCCAGCAGCTTAGCCCCTGGGGCAGGGGGCTATGGCTACACCTTC.

The V call is TRBV14, the J call TRBJ2-7, with 10 bases aligning to TRBD2. CDR1 and CDR2 from the germline V gene are SGHDN and FVKESK. The CDR3 contains 17 residues. Trimming removed 0 bases from V and 6 bases from J; junction bases left unmatched: 11. The CDR3 DNA reads TGTGCCAGCAGCCAAGATTGGGCACTAGCGGGGAGCTCCGAGCAGTACTTC. This sequence encodes CASSQDWALAGSSEQYF. Using reference TRBV14 and TRBJ2-7 for the parts outside the CDR3, the full variable domain is EAGVTQFPSHSVIEKGQTVTLRCDPISGHDNLYWYRRVMGKEIKFLLHFVKESKQDESGMPNNRFLAERTGGTYSTLKVQPAELEDSGVYFCASSQDWALAGSSEQYFGPGTRLTVT.

The V call is TRBV5-1, the J call TRBJ2-5, with D perhaps matching TRBD1 or TRBD2 (5 bases each). V lost 7 bases and J lost 3, with 22 bases in between. CDR1 and CDR2 from the germline V gene are SGHRS and YFSETQ. The CDR3 covers 16 residues. The CDR3 DNA reads as TGCGCCAGCGTGAGAGACCCGGCGCAGGGAGAAGAGACCCAGTACTTC. Translated: CASVRDPAQGEETQYF.

This clone was found a few times. The chain has TRBV25-1 and TRBJ2-3, with D possibly TRBD2 on 6 matching bases. The CDR3 has 12 amino acids. V gave up 5 bases and J gave up 9 bases, with 12 bases separating them. Looked up from germline, CDR1 is MGHDK and CDR2 is SYGVNS. The CDR3 region has the DNA TGTGCCAGCAGTCCCGGGGGTAGGACGCAGTATTTT. This translates into CASSPGGRTQYF.

Only a few counts were recorded for this clone. The chain uses TRBV19 and TRBJ1-2; D is unclear. Germline CDR1 is LNHDA and CDR2 is SQIVND (reference sequence). The V and J ends lost 5 bases and 0 bases respectively, with 4 bases between them. This CDR3 region has 12 residues. The CDR3 is CASSAANYGYTF. DNA for the CDR3: TGTGCCAGTAGTGCAGCTAACTATGGCTACACCTTC.